This T cell receptor beta chain appears in the sequencing data of a study of blood T cell repertoires in COVID-19. Across the study: Samples came from the United States, Italy and Spain, spanning acute and convalescent COVID-19. PBMCs, B-cell-depleted T cells, or T cells provided the cDNA or gDNA that made up the material.

Assignments of participants to cohorts depended upon their own reported clinical history. Only in-frame clones appear in the TCRdb table, and some are missing; sequencing was by immunoSEQ multiplex PCR. The sample has around 130,000 clones; roughly four fifths are singletons. This CDR3 contains 13 residues. V gave up 5 bases and J gave up 8 bases, with 13 bases separating them. The source of this sequence is a young man who had recovered from COVID-19. The sample was PBMCs or T cells enriched from blood (not recorded which). The rearrangement uses TRBV12-3 or TRBV12-4 and TRBJ2-1; D is unresolved. CDR3 DNA: TGTGCCAGCAGTGAGCACTCCCGGGATGAGCAGTTCTTC. Translated, it gives CASSEHSRDEQFF.